These T cell receptor beta chains were read from a single sample in a study of technical replicates of blood from a handful of donors. Libraries were prepared by immunoSEQ multiplex PCR; TCRdb keeps only in-frame clonotypes and omits some of them. The sample lists under 85,000 clones, around nine tenths seen once, with 0.41% in the top ten. Sequencing input: T cells isolated from PBMCs. The receptor set was obtained from a human donor in good health. The CDR3 runs from the conserved cysteine through the conserved F or W. The order of the fields is clone size, D gene, J gene, V gene, CDR3 protein, CDR3 DNA. A D gene is named only where the DNA matches it firmly. Size values are once, few and many counts, or a class for expanded clones, and some rows have none.

>.|TRBD1|TRBJ2-7|TRBV18
CASSPRQGYYEQYF
TGTGCCAGCTCACCTCGACAGGGTTACTACGAGCAGTACTTC
>.|.|TRBJ1-3|TRBV5-1
CASSLGGEGNTIYF
TGCGCCAGCAGCTTGGGCGGGGAAGGAAACACCATATATTTT
>.|.|TRBJ1-5|TRBV28
CASGRGNQPQHF
TGTGCCAGTGGGAGGGGAAATCAGCCCCAGCATTTT
>.|.|TRBJ2-7|TRBV9
CASSREGRAGEQYF
TGTGCCAGCAGCCGAGAAGGGCGGGCGGGGGAGCAGTACTTC
>.|.|TRBJ2-7|TRBV30
CAWRTGYEQYF
TGTGCCTGGAGGACAGGTTACGAGCAGTACTTC
>once|TRBD2|TRBJ2-3|TRBV28
CASSSPLRTSGRATDTQYF
TGTGCCAGCAGTTCGCCGCTCAGGACTAGCGGGAGGGCCACAGATACGCAGTATTTT
>.|.|TRBJ1-5|TRBV21-1
CASSNDGQAYSNQPQHF
TGTGCCAGCAGCAATGATGGACAGGCGTATAGCAATCAGCCCCAGCATTTT
>.|.|TRBJ2-7|TRBV27
CASSYSLPHEQYF
TGTGCCAGCAGTTACTCCCTCCCCCACGAGCAGTACTTC
>.|TRBD2|TRBJ2-1|TRBV9
CASSVGGGSVRNEQFF
TGTGCCAGCAGCGTAGGAGGCGGGAGTGTACGCAATGAGCAGTTCTTC
>.|TRBD1|TRBJ1-2|TRBV6-5
CASSRDRGYGYTF
TGTGCCAGCAGTCGGGACAGGGGCTATGGCTACACCTTC
>.|.|TRBJ1-5|TRBV7-8
CASSLLGTLNQPQHF
TGTGCCAGCAGCTTATTAGGGACACTCAATCAGCCCCAGCATTTT
>.|.|TRBJ2-1|TRBV21-1
CASSRLRGRQFF
TGTGCCAGCAGCCGGCTCAGGGGCCGGCAGTTCTTC
>.|.|TRBJ1-1|TRBV2
CASSEQGSAEAFF
TGTGCCAGCAGTGAACAGGGGTCGGCTGAAGCTTTCTTT
>.|.|TRBJ2-2|TRBV30
CAWSAPAPSGELFF
TGTGCCTGGAGTGCCCCAGCGCCCTCCGGGGAGCTGTTTTTT
>.|TRBD1|TRBJ1-2|TRBV18
CASSPRQGDGYTF
TGTGCCAGCTCACCGCGGCAGGGGGATGGCTACACCTTC
>.|.|TRBJ2-2|TRBV28
CASSLVAGISGELFF
TGTGCCAGCAGTTTGGTCGCAGGAATTTCCGGGGAGCTGTTTTTT
>once|.|TRBJ2-7|TRBV7-2
CASLPGLSSYEQYF
TGTGCCAGTTTACCGGGACTTTCCTCCTACGAGCAGTACTTC
>once|TRBD2|TRBJ2-7|TRBV7-8
CASSLGYRAGEYEQYF
TGTGCCAGCAGCTTAGGTTATCGAGCGGGAGAATACGAGCAGTACTTC
>.|.|TRBJ2-7|TRBV2
CASEGYEQYF
TGTGCCTCGGAGGGGTACGAGCAGTACTTC
>.|.|TRBJ1-4|TRBV11-2
CASSLGAANEKLFF
TGTGCCAGCAGCTTAGGTGCGGCTAATGAAAAACTGTTTTTT
>.|.|TRBJ2-3|TRBV4-1
CASSQSRVSTDTQYF
TGCGCCAGCAGCCAAAGCAGGGTCAGCACAGATACGCAGTATTTT
>.|.|TRBJ1-2|TRBV27
CASSPLTGNLEGYTF
TGTGCCAGCAGCCCCCTCACAGGGAATCTAGAGGGCTACACCTTC
>.|TRBD2|TRBJ2-1|TRBV4-1
CASSQENGRGYNEQFF
TGCGCCAGCAGCCAAGAGAACGGGAGGGGATACAATGAGCAGTTCTTC
>.|.|TRBJ2-1|TRBV7-3
CASSLMSGLGEQFF
TGTGCCAGCAGCTTAATGTCAGGGCTAGGTGAGCAGTTCTTC
>.|.|TRBJ2-7|TRBV7-8
CASSLYGASYEQYF
TGTGCCAGCAGCTTATACGGAGCCTCCTACGAGCAGTACTTC
>.|.|TRBJ2-5|TRBV19
CASSGSLVETQYF
TGTGCCAGTAGCGGGAGTTTGGTAGAGACCCAGTACTTC
>.|TRBD2|TRBJ2-1|TRBV19
CASSARLAGYYNEQFF
TGTGCCAGTAGCGCTCGACTAGCGGGATACTACAATGAGCAGTTCTTC
>.|.|TRBJ1-2|TRBV7-6
CASSNGWGEESYGYTF
TGTGCCAGCAGCAATGGGTGGGGGGAAGAGAGCTATGGCTACACCTTC
>.|.|TRBJ2-3|TRBV9
CASSVAAALYTDTQYF
TGTGCCAGCAGCGTAGCTGCGGCCCTGTACACAGATACGCAGTATTTT
>.|.|TRBJ2-7|TRBV30
CAWNEGRSYEQYF
TGTGCCTGGAATGAGGGTCGGAGCTACGAGCAGTACTTC
>.|TRBD1|TRBJ2-7|TRBV28
CASNPFGTGSYEQYF
TGTGCCAGCAACCCTTTCGGGACAGGATCCTACGAGCAGTACTTC
>.|.|TRBJ1-5|TRBV15
CATSYTRASNQPQHF
TGTGCCACCAGCTATACTAGGGCCAGCAATCAGCCCCAGCATTTT
>few|TRBD1|TRBJ1-4|TRBV28
CARGWDRRYEKLFF
TGTGCCAGAGGTTGGGACAGACGTTACGAAAAACTGTTTTTT
>.|.|TRBJ2-7|TRBV19
CASTLTSYYEQYF
TGTGCCAGTACTCTGACAAGCTACTACGAGCAGTACTTC
>once|.|TRBJ2-7|TRBV7-2
CASSLTGGYEQYF
TGTGCCAGCAGCTTGACAGGCGGCTACGAGCAGTACTTC
>.|.|TRBJ1-2|TRBV7-3
CASSYPAGDGYTF
TGTGCCAGCAGTTACCCGGCAGGGGATGGCTACACCTTC
>few|.|TRBJ1-1|TRBV6-5
CATQGAVYTEAFF
TGTGCCACCCAAGGGGCTGTGTACACTGAAGCTTTCTTT
>.|TRBD1|TRBJ1-2|TRBV7-2
CASSLVQGKYGYTF
TGTGCCAGCAGCTTAGTACAGGGGAAATATGGCTACACCTTC
>once|TRBD2|TRBJ2-4|TRBV7-2
CASSPLLAGGKNIQYF
TGTGCCAGCAGCCCCCTACTAGCGGGAGGGAAAAACATTCAGTACTTC
>once|.|TRBJ1-1|TRBV19
CASSITIQQGLNTEAFF
TGTGCCAGTAGTATTACGATCCAACAGGGTTTGAACACTGAAGCTTTCTTT
>.|.|TRBJ2-1|TRBV5-1
CASRQQGALYNEQFF
TGCGCCAGCAGACAGCAAGGGGCCCTCTACAATGAGCAGTTCTTC